Below, one TCR beta chain is given with its context. No antigen is known for it. The data originate from a study of T cell responses to AZD1222 COVID-19 vaccine. Findings and caveats of the study: With two AZD1222 doses given, Spike-specific TCR breadth and depth both rose.

The table came from immunoSEQ multiplex PCR; TCRdb's copy has only in-frame clones and leaves some out. This table holds 200,000 or so clones, approximately 87% found once. This clonotype was obtained from an adult in good health. The sequencing here drew on peripheral blood, taken on day 0 of MenACWY control vaccination.

CDR3 sequence reads: CASSFRPTGNQPQHF. CDR3 coding DNA: TGTGCCAGCAGTTTTCGGCCAACAGGCAATCAGCCCCAGCATTTT. The genes are TRBV28 and TRBJ1-5; unclear D gene. Trimming removed 3 bases at V and 2 bases at J, with 11 bases between. Germline lookup yields CDR1 MDHEN and CDR2 SYDVKM. CDR3 length: 15 amino acids.